The 30 T cell receptor beta chains below come from one sample, sequenced in a study of blood T cell repertoires in COVID-19. Profiled with immunoSEQ multiplex PCR; TCRdb holds only in-frame clones, not every one. Among about 180,000 clones, 65% to 85% were seen once, and the ten largest hold roughly 7.2%. What was sequenced was peripheral blood. All receptors come from a middle-aged woman with COVID-19, enrolled during active disease.

This chain uses TRBV6-6 with TRBJ1-5, with 10 positions matching TRBD1. The CDR3 loop spans 18 amino acids. J gave up 0 bases and V 6 bases, and 11 bases lay outside the gene matches. The germline V gene encodes CDR1 MNHNY and CDR2 SVGAGI (reference sequence). The CDR3 loop is CASRRRTGGKYSNQPQHF. The CDR3 DNA follows: TGTGCCAGCAGGCGACGGACAGGGGGGAAATATAGCAATCAGCCCCAGCATTTT.

CDR3 nucleotide sequence: TGTGCCACCAGTGACGTCTCGCCTAGGGGAGAAAAACTGTTTTTT. It codes for CATSDVSPRGEKLFF. The genes are TRBV24-1 and TRBJ1-4, with D maybe TRBD1 (5 bases). The germline V and J ends were trimmed by 4 bases and 8 bases, with 16 bases remaining between them. Germline V gene lookup returns CDR1 KGHDR and CDR2 SFDVKD. The CDR3 is 15 amino acids.

The chain is built from TRBV27 and TRBJ2-7, with 11 bases that match TRBD1. Losses at the gene ends were 0 bases for V and 7 bases for J; bases not matched to a gene: 5. CDR3 length equals 15 residues. CDR1 is MNHEY, CDR2 SMNVEV, per germline (reference sequence). For the CDR3, the DNA is TGTGCCAGCAGTTTATCGGACAGGGGGCGAGGGGAGCAGTACTTC. As protein: CASSLSDRGRGEQYF.

This clone was seen once. The chain recombines TRBV27 with TRBJ1-1, with TRBD1 as a possible D gene (6 bases). This CDR3 has 16 residues. Trimming left V 2 bases short and J 1 base short, with 14 bases between. Germline V lookup: CDR1 MNHEY, CDR2 SMNVEV (reference sequence). CDR3: CASSLIWQGTNTEAFF. Written as DNA, the CDR3 is TGTGCCAGCAGTTTAATCTGGCAGGGGACGAACACTGAAGCTTTCTTT.

This clone was seen only a few times. V usage is TRBV28 and J usage is TRBJ2-2; 7 nucleotides align to TRBD1. The CDR3 has 15 amino acids. Germline CDR1 MDHEN, CDR2 SYDVKM. Trimming took 1 base from V and 7 from J; bases not matched to a gene: 6. This chain's CDR3 is CASSLFPGQVGELFF. In DNA form, the CDR3 reads TGTGCCAGCAGTTTATTCCCCGGACAGGTCGGGGAGCTGTTTTTT.

This chain connects TRBV19 to TRBJ1-4; D gene uncertain. V lost 7 bases to trimming and J lost 0 bases, with 18 bases between them. The CDR3 loop spans 17 amino acids. Germline V gene lookup returns CDR1 LNHDA and CDR2 SQIVND (reference sequence). In nucleotides, the CDR3 is TGTGCCAGTAAGCAGGAAGCTTTTTCAGCAACTAATGAAAAACTGTTTTTT. Its protein product is CASKQEAFSATNEKLFF.

The rearrangement links TRBV6-5 to TRBJ2-7; D not certain. Germline assignment: CDR1 MNHEY and CDR2 SVGAGI. This CDR3 has 12 residues. The V end lost 8 bases, the J end lost 6 bases, and 14 bases lay between the germline ends. This CDR3 reads CASRHPRGEQYF. The CDR3 DNA follows: TGTGCCAGCCGCCACCCAAGAGGCGAGCAGTACTTC.

This chain uses TRBV19 with TRBJ2-7; no firm D call. Germline CDR1 reads LNHDA; CDR2 reads SQIVND (reference sequence). The CDR3 is made up of 11 amino acids. Trimming removed 4 bases at V and 6 bases at J, with 7 bases between. CDR3 nucleotides: TGTGCCAGTAGTACCTACAGCGAGCAGTACTTC. As protein: CASSTYSEQYF.

The V call is TRBV12-3 or TRBV12-4, the J call TRBJ1-1; no reliable D call. Trimming took off 7 bases at V and 10 bases at J, with 13 bases between the two ends. The CDR3 loop spans 11 amino acids. CDR3 sequence reads: CASILLSGAFF. The CDR3 DNA is TGTGCCAGCATTCTCCTTTCGGGAGCTTTCTTT.

There are many counts of this clone. This sequence joins TRBV7-9 and TRBJ1-5, with TRBD1 matching over 9 bases. Germline CDR1 reads SEHNR; CDR2 reads FQNEAQ (reference sequence). The V and J ends lost 5 bases and 8 bases, in that order; junction bases with no gene match: 7. This CDR3 region has 14 residues. CDR3 DNA: TGTGCCAGCAGCACCGGGACAGGGCTGGAGCCCCAGCATTTT. It specifies CASSTGTGLEPQHF.

This chain joins TRBV19 and TRBJ1-3, with 10 bases fitting TRBD1. Germline CDR1 and CDR2: LNHDA and SQIVND (reference sequence). V shed 2 bases, J shed 0 bases, and the junction held 4 bases outside the gene matches. CDR3 length: 17 residues. The CDR3 here is CASSIPGTGVSGNTIYF. DNA of the CDR3: TGTGCCAGTAGTATACCCGGGACAGGGGTCTCTGGAAACACCATATATTTT. Variable domain in full (rest from reference TRBV19 and TRBJ1-3): DGGITQSPKYLFRKEGQNVTLSCEQNLNHDAMYWYRQDPGQGLRLIYYSQIVNDFQKGDIAEGYSVSREKKESFPLTVTSAQKNPTAFYLCASSIPGTGVSGNTIYFGEGSWLTVV.

The V gene is TRBV7-3, the J gene TRBJ2-3, with a possible D match to TRBD2 (7 bases). The V gene's germline CDR1 is SGHTA and CDR2 FQGTGA. Deletions cut 5 bases from V and 2 bases from J, with 14 bases between. The CDR3 covers 15 residues. The CDR3 reads CASSPVGGLTDTQYF. DNA of the CDR3: TGTGCCAGCAGCCCAGTGGGGGGGCTCACAGATACGCAGTATTTT.

The chain is built from TRBV27 and TRBJ1-6; 8 nucleotides agree with TRBD1. After removal of 5 bases from V and 9 bases from J, the junction contained 9 bases not matched to a gene. Germline CDR1 and CDR2: MNHEY and SMNVEV (reference sequence). The CDR3 length is 15 residues. CDR3 sequence reads: CASSLRTGTLSPLHF. CDR3 DNA: TGTGCCAGCAGTCTTCGGACAGGGACGCTTTCACCCCTCCACTTT.

The CDR3 DNA reads TGTGCCACCCGACAGGGGCGGAGCTATGGCTACACCTTC. As protein: CATRQGRSYGYTF. The chain couples TRBV27 to TRBJ1-2; 8 bases line up with TRBD1. The CDR3 totals 13 residues. Trimming at V came to 10 bases and at J to 4 bases, leaving 8 bases not matched to a gene. The germline V gene has CDR1 MNHEY and CDR2 SMNVEV (reference sequence).

This clone turned up a few times. This chain links TRBV6-4 with TRBJ2-3; D perhaps matches TRBD2 (6 bases). This CDR3 spans 15 amino acids. Germline CDR1 MRHNA, CDR2 SNTAGT. V lost 5 bases to trimming and J lost 3 bases, with 15 bases between them. CDR3 sequence reads: CASSPKASATDTQYF. The CDR3 nucleotides read TGTGCCAGCAGTCCCAAGGCTAGCGCGACAGATACGCAGTATTTT.

The chain couples TRBV2 to TRBJ1-3; no definite D call. This CDR3 is 15 amino acids long. Germline CDR1 reads SNHLY; CDR2 reads FYNNEI. V gave up 4 bases and J gave up 0 bases, with 10 bases separating them. The CDR3 sequence: CASSGAATSGNTIYF. The CDR3 DNA reads as TGTGCCAGCAGTGGCGCCGCAACCTCTGGAAACACCATATATTTT. Based on the CDR3 plus reference TRBV2 and TRBJ1-3, the full variable domain is EPEVTQTPSHQVTQMGQEVILRCVPISNHLYFYWYRQILGQKVEFLVSFYNNEISEKSEIFDDQFSVERPDGSNFTLKIRSTKLEDSAMYFCASSGAATSGNTIYFGEGSWLTVV.

The rearrangement joins TRBV7-3 to TRBJ2-3; TRBD2 matches 14 bases. Losses at the gene ends were 5 bases for V and 4 bases for J; bases not matched to a gene: 8. Germline CDR1 SGHTA, CDR2 FQGTGA. The CDR3 is 17 residues long. The CDR3 sequence: CASSPKTSGRAPDTQYF. As DNA, the CDR3 is TGTGCCAGCAGCCCCAAGACTAGCGGGAGGGCCCCAGATACGCAGTATTTT.

The chain links TRBV5-1 to TRBJ2-1; 7 positions agree with TRBD1. Germline CDR1 is SGHRS and CDR2 is YFSETQ. This CDR3 region has 16 residues. Trimming at V came to 0 bases and at J to 3 bases, leaving 6 bases not matched to a gene. DNA of the CDR3: TGCGCCAGCAGCTTGGAAGCTACAGGGGACTACAATGAGCAGTTCTTC. Its protein is CASSLEATGDYNEQFF.

The chain is built from TRBV28 and TRBJ2-7, with TRBD2 identical over 10 bases. Germline V gives CDR1 MDHEN, CDR2 SYDVKM. With 4 bases clipped from V and 4 bases from J, the junction kept 1 base outside the gene matches. The CDR3 spans 13 residues. The CDR3 here is CASSSSGGYEQYF. CDR3 coding DNA: TGTGCCAGCAGTTCTAGCGGGGGTTACGAGCAGTACTTC.

The V gene is TRBV7-3, the J gene TRBJ1-1; D perhaps matches TRBD1 (6 bases). CDR3 length equals 16 residues. The V gene lost 2 bases and the J gene lost 6 bases, with 19 bases spanning the gap. Per germline, CDR1 SGHTA and CDR2 FQGTGA. The CDR3 nucleotides read TGTGCCAGCAGCTTACACGTAAGGGGGTCGGTCGCTGAAGCTTTCTTT. Translating gives CASSLHVRGSVAEAFF.

The chain joins TRBV5-1 to TRBJ2-7; 8 nucleotides agree with TRBD2. The CDR3 extends over 15 amino acids. V lost 0 bases, J lost 5 bases, and 7 bases stayed unmatched. CDR1 and CDR2 (germline): SGHRS, YFSETQ. CDR3 DNA sequence: TGCGCCAGCAGCTTGGCCCGAGCGGGAGTTGACGAGCAGTACTTC. Protein: CASSLARAGVDEQYF.

V and J are TRBV7-8 and TRBJ1-2, with D tentatively TRBD1 (6 bases). Trimming pared 0 bases from V and 2 bases from J, leaving 7 bases between. This CDR3 comprises 14 residues. Germline values: CDR1 SGHVS, CDR2 FQNEAQ. The CDR3 region is CASSLAGQNYGYTF. DNA of the CDR3: TGTGCCAGCAGCTTAGCCGGACAGAACTATGGCTACACCTTC.

This clone has a handful of counts. The chain links TRBV14 to TRBJ1-4; 8 nucleotides match TRBD1. The CDR3 length is 17 residues. Germline V gene data show CDR1 as SGHDN and CDR2 as FVKESK. With V trimmed by 5 bases and J by 3 bases, 11 bases remained unmatched. The CDR3 bases are TGTGCCAGCAGCTCTCGACAGGGGACGAAATCTAATGAAAAACTGTTTTTT. The encoded protein is CASSSRQGTKSNEKLFF. Full variable domain (rest looked up from reference TRBV14 and TRBJ1-4): EAGVTQFPSHSVIEKGQTVTLRCDPISGHDNLYWYRRVMGKEIKFLLHFVKESKQDESGMPNNRFLAERTGGTYSTLKVQPAELEDSGVYFCASSSRQGTKSNEKLFFGSGTQLSVL.

V gene TRBV25-1 combines with J gene TRBJ1-1, with TRBD1 as a possible D gene (5 bases). V lost 5 bases and J 6 bases, leaving 13 bases between the germline ends. This CDR3 region has 13 residues. Germline V gene sequence: CDR1 MGHDK, CDR2 SYGVNS. CDR3 region: CASSPWGVSEAFF. CDR3 coding DNA: TGTGCCAGCAGTCCCTGGGGGGTTTCTGAAGCTTTCTTT.

The V and J genes are TRBV27 and TRBJ2-7; unclear D gene. V was pared by 10 bases and J by 1 base, with 8 bases between. This CDR3 region has 11 residues. The V gene's germline CDR1 is MNHEY and CDR2 SMNVEV (reference sequence). CDR3 region: CATQKSYEQYF. CDR3 sequence (DNA): TGTGCCACCCAAAAATCCTACGAGCAGTACTTC.

This clone occurred a few times. This specimen includes other DNA sequences encoding the same CDR3. This chain connects TRBV19 to TRBJ1-2, with D possibly TRBD1 on 6 matching bases. V was clipped by 1 base and J by 4 bases, with 7 bases between them. Germline CDR1 reads LNHDA; CDR2 reads SQIVND (reference sequence). The CDR3 has 13 residues. CDR3 sequence reads: CASSIGGGYGYTF. The DNA for the CDR3 is TGTGCCAGTAGTATAGGAGGGGGCTATGGCTACACCTTC.

The chain is built from TRBV27 and TRBJ1-6, with TRBD1 matching 8 bases. The germline gives CDR1 MNHEY, CDR2 SMNVEV (reference sequence). V was pared by 6 bases and J by 5 bases, with 6 bases of the junction left unmatched. This CDR3 comprises 15 residues. The CDR3 protein is CASRDAGGNNSPLHF. The DNA of the CDR3 is TGTGCCAGCAGGGACGCAGGGGGCAATAATTCACCCCTCCACTTT.

The rearrangement joins TRBV9 to TRBJ2-1, with 11 bases fitting TRBD2. In germline, CDR1 is SGDLS, CDR2 YYNGEE. The CDR3 runs 16 residues. Trimming at V came to 0 bases and at J to 5 bases, leaving 4 bases not matched to a gene. The CDR3 here is CASSVEGLAEDNEQFF. The DNA for the CDR3 is TGTGCCAGCAGCGTAGAGGGACTAGCGGAGGACAATGAGCAGTTCTTC.

The V gene is TRBV19, the J gene TRBJ1-1; no clear D. The V gene's germline CDR1 is LNHDA and CDR2 SQIVND (reference sequence). V dropped 3 bases and J dropped 6 bases, with 11 bases sitting between them. There are 13 residues in the CDR3. CDR3 loop: CASSIAGYSEAFF. CDR3 DNA sequence: TGTGCCAGTAGTATCGCGGGCTATTCTGAAGCTTTCTTT.

The V and J genes are TRBV9 and TRBJ2-3; the match to TRBD2 covers 7 bases. Trimming cost V 3 bases and J 4 bases; bases outside gene matches: 20. The CDR3 extends over 19 amino acids. CDR1 is SGDLS, CDR2 YYNGEE, per germline. The CDR3 DNA reads TGTGCCAGCAGCGCCTCCATGGGGGGAGGACTAGACCTCCCAGATACGCAGTATTTT. It encodes CASSASMGGGLDLPDTQYF.